This TCR beta chain derives from a study of memory B cells and T cells in multiple sclerosis. Study-level findings and limits: Shared clonotype counts depended on differing compartment clone-set sizes and were normalized.

TCRdb's table, derived via immunoSEQ multiplex PCR, lists solely in-frame clones and lacks some. Among roughly 45,000 clones listed, about four fifths were seen once. Germline CDR1 and CDR2: SNHLY and FYNNEI. V lost 6 bases, J lost 9 bases, and 15 bases lay in between. This CDR3 comprises 13 residues. After stimulus-free culture, autoproliferating CFSE-dim and non-proliferating CFSE-high T cells were sequenced separately. Replicate wells were pooled after six to eight days of stimulus-free culture of 5x10^7 CFSE-labeled PBMCs. The PBMCs received around 0.55 uM CFSE and serum-free culture with no added stimuli. Worth noting for this clone: No antigen is known for it.

The J gene is TRBJ2-1, the V gene TRBV2, with a weak D call TRBD1 (6 bases). The sequenced sample consisted of PBMCs from blood kept in culture. The source is a human donor with multiple sclerosis. In nucleotides, the CDR3 is TGTGCCAGCAGAAACGACAGGTTATCTGAGCAGTTCTTC. Amino acids: CASRNDRLSEQFF.